This TCR beta chain appears in the sequencing data of a study of shared clonotypes between healthy human individuals. The wider study: Used for every donor were three CD4 naive, three CD4 memory, two CD8 naive and one CD8 memory plate.

CD45RO-negative, CCR7-selected cells formed the naive CD8 fraction, which excluded terminally differentiated effector memory CD45RA+ cells. Trimming pared 5 bases from V and 8 bases from J, leaving 9 bases between. There are 11 residues in the CDR3. Germline loops: CDR1 SGHAT, CDR2 FQNNGV. Some 30,000 T cell genomes, or roughly 200 ng DNA, went into the sorted-subset replicate PCRs. Authors' data handling: Filtering was not the same, since immunoSEQ gave junction-only sequences without quality scores. The table came from immunoSEQ multiplex PCR; TCRdb's copy has only in-frame clones and leaves some out. V and J calls plus clone size are reproduced from that table; the DNA served to infer D and trimming. The table includes about 2,100,000 clones, more than 85% detected once.

The chain links TRBV11-2 to TRBJ1-1; D might be TRBD1 (6 bases). The source of this sequence is a young man in good health. Some clones in this sample may be carry-over from other donors' samples. The specimen was naive CD8+ T cells from PBMCs. CDR3 protein: CASSPGQEAFF. The CDR3 DNA reads as TGTGCCAGCAGCCCCGGACAGGAAGCTTTCTTT. Combining the CDR3 with reference TRBV11-2 and TRBJ1-1 gives the whole variable domain EAGVAQSPRYKIIEKRQSVAFWCNPISGHATLYWYQQILGQGPKLLIQFQNNGVVDDSQLPKDRFSAERLKGVDSTLKIQPAKLEDSAVYLCASSPGQEAFFGQGTRLTVV.